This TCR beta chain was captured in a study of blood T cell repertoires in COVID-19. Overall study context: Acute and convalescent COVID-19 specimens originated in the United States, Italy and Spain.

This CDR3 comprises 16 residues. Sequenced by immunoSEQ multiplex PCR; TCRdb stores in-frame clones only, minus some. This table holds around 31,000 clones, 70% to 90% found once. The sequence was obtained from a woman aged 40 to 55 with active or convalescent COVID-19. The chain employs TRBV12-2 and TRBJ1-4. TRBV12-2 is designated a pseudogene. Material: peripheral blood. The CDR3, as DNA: TGTGCAAGTCGCTTAGTCGGGCCGGTAGGGAGTGAAAAACTGTTTTTT. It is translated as CASRLVGPVGSEKLFF.